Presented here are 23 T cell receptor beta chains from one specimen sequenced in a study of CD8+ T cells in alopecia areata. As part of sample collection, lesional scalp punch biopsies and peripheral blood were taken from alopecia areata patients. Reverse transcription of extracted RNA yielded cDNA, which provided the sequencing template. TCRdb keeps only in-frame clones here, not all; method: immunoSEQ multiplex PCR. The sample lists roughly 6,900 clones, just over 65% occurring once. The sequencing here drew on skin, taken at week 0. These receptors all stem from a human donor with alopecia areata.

The CDR3 nucleotides are TGTGCCAGCAGCTTTAGCGGGGGGTCAGATACGCAGTATTTT. This codes for CASSFSGGSDTQYF. The chain recombines TRBV11-3 with TRBJ2-3; 10 bases match TRBD2. The V gene end was trimmed by 3 bases and the J gene end by 4 bases; junction bases not matched to a gene: 1. In germline, CDR1 is SGHNT, CDR2 YENEEA. The CDR3 loop spans 14 amino acids.

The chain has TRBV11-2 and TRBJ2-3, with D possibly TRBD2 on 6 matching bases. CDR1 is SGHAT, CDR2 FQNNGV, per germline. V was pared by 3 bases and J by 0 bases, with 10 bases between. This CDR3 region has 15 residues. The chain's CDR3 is CASSLGLASTDTQYF. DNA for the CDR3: TGTGCCAGCAGCTTGGGTCTAGCGAGCACAGATACGCAGTATTTT.

Here the CDR3 reads CASSLSPGGEGYTF. The CDR3, as DNA: TGTGCCAGCAGCTTAAGTCCAGGGGGCGAGGGCTACACCTTC. This chain links TRBV7-3 with TRBJ1-2; 8 nucleotides align to TRBD1. The V gene end was trimmed by 1 base and the J gene end by 8 bases; junction bases not matched to a gene: 6. From germline, CDR1 is SGHTA and CDR2 FQGTGA. This CDR3 is built from 14 residues.

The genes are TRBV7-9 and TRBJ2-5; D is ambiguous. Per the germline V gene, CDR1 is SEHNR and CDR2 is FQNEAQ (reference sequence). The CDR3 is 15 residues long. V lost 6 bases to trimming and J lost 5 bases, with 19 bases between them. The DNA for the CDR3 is TGTGCCAGCAGGAAACAGATGACTCTTGAGGAGACCCAGTACTTC. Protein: CASRKQMTLEETQYF.

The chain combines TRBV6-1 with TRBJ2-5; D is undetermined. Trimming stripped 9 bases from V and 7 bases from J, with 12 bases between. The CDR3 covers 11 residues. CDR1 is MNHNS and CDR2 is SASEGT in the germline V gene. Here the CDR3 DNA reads TGTGCCAGTTTCTGGGAAGGGACCCAGTACTTC. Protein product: CASFWEGTQYF.

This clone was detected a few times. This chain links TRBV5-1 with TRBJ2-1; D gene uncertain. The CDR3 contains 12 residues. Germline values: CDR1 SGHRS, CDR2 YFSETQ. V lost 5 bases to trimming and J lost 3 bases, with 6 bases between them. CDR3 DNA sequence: TGCGCCAGCAGACCCAACTACAATGAGCAGTTCTTC. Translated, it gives CASRPNYNEQFF.

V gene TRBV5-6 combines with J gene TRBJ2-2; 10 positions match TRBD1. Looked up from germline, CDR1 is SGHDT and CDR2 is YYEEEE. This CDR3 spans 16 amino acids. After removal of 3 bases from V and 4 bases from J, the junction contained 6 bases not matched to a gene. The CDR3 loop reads CASSSGTGASTGELFF. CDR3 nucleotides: TGTGCCAGCAGCTCGGGGACAGGGGCGAGCACCGGGGAGCTGTTTTTT.

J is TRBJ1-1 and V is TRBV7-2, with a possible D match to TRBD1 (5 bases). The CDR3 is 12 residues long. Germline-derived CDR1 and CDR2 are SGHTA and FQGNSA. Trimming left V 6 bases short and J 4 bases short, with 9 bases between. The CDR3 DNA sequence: TGTGCCAGCAGACAGGTTGGCACTGAAGCTTTCTTT. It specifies CASRQVGTEAFF.

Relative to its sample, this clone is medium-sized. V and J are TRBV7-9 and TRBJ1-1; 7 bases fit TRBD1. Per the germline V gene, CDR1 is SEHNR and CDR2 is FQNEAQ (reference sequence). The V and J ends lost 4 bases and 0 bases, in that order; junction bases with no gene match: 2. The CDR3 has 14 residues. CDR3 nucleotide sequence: TGTGCCAGCAGCTGGGGACAGTTGAACACTGAAGCTTTCTTT. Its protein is CASSWGQLNTEAFF.

The CDR3 nucleotides read TGCGCCAGCAGCGCGAACAGGGATTCCACTGAAGCTTTCTTT. Its translation is CASSANRDSTEAFF. The rearrangement joins TRBV5-1 to TRBJ1-1, with a tentative D call TRBD1 (6 bases). The CDR3 spans 14 residues. Germline CDR1 and CDR2: SGHRS and YFSETQ. V lost 4 bases to trimming and J lost 4 bases, with 14 bases between them.

CDR3 region: CASSLSGIGYTF. CDR3 DNA sequence: TGTGCCAGCAGCTTATCAGGGATTGGCTACACCTTC. This chain joins TRBV7-2 and TRBJ1-2; possible D gene TRBD1, 5 bases. With 2 bases removed from V and 7 bases from J, the gap between germline ends came to 8 bases. In germline, CDR1 is SGHTA, CDR2 FQGNSA. The CDR3 covers 12 residues.

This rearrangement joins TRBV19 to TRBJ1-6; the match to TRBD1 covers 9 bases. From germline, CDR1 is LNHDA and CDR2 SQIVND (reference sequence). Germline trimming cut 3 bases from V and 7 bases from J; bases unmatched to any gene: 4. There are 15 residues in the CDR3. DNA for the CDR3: TGTGCCAGTAGTATTGACAGGGGGGACAATTCACCCCTCCACTTT. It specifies CASSIDRGDNSPLHF.

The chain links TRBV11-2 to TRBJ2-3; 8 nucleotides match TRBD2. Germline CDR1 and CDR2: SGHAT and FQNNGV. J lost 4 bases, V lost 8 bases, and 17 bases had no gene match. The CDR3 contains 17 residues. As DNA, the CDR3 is TGTGCCAGCGGCCGCCGTCTTAGCGGGGCGATCGCAGATACGCAGTATTTT. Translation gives CASGRRLSGAIADTQYF.

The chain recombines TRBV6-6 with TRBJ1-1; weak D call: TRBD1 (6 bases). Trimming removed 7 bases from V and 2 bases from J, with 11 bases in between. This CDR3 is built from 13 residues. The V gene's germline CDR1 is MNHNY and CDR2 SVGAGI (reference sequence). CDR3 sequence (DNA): TGTGCCAGCACCCGGACAGCCAACACTGAAGCTTTCTTT. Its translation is CASTRTANTEAFF.

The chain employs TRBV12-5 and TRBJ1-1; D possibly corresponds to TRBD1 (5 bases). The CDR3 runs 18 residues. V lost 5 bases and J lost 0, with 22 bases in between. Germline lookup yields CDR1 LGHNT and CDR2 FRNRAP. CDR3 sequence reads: CASGPTGLRQGLNTEAFF. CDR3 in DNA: TGTGCTAGTGGTCCAACTGGTCTTCGTCAGGGCCTGAACACTGAAGCTTTCTTT.

The CDR3 reads CASRAGYSYNEQFF. The CDR3 DNA follows: TGTGCCAGCAGAGCGGGGTACTCCTACAATGAGCAGTTCTTC. The chain joins TRBV6-5 to TRBJ2-1; 7 positions agree with TRBD2. The V gene's germline CDR1 is MNHEY and CDR2 SVGAGI. This CDR3 region has 14 residues. Trimming at V came to 6 bases and at J to 0 bases, leaving 2 bases not matched to a gene.

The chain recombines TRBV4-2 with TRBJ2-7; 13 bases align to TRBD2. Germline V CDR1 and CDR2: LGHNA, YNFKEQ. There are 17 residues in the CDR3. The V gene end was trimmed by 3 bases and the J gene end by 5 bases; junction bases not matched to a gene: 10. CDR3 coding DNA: TGTGCCAGCAGCCACAGACTAGCGGGGGGTTCTATAAACGAGCAGTACTTC. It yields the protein CASSHRLAGGSINEQYF.

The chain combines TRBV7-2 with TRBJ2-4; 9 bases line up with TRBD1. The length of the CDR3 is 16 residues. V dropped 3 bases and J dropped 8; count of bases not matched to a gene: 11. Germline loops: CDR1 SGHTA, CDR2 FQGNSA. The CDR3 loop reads CASSLKPGQGSYIQYF. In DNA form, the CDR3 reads TGTGCCAGCAGCTTGAAACCGGGACAGGGTAGTTACATTCAGTACTTC. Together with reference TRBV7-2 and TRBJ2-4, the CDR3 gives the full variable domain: GAGVSQSPSNKVTEKGKDVELRCDPISGHTALYWYRQSLGQGLEFLIYFQGNSAPDKSGLPSDRFSAERTGGSVSTLTIQRTQQEDSAVYLCASSLKPGQGSYIQYFGAGTRLSVL.

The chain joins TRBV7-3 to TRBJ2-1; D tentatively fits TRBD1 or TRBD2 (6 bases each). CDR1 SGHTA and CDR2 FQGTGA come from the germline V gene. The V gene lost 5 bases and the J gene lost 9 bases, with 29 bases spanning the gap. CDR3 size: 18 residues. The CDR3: CASSRTATGGRVAGEQFF. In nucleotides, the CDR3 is TGTGCCAGCAGCCGGACGGCGACAGGAGGGCGCGTTGCCGGTGAGCAGTTCTTC.

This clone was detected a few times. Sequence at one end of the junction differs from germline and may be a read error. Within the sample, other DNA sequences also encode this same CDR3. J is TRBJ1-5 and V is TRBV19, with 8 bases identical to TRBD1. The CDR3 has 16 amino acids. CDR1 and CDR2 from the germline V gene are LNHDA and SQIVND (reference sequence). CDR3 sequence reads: CASSILYAGGDQPQHF. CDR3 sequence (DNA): TGTGCCAGTAGTATACTCTACGCAGGGGGCGATCAGCCCCAGCACTTT.

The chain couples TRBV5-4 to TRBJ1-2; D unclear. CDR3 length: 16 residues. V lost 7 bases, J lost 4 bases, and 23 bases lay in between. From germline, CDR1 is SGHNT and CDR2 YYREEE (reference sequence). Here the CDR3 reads CASLTSIPGKTYGYTF. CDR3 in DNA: TGTGCCAGCCTCACCAGCATACCAGGAAAGACCTATGGCTACACCTTC.

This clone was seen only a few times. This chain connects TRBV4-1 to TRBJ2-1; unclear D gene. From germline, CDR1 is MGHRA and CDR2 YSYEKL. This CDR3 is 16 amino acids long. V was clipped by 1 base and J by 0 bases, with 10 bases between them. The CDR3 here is CASSQVDLVSYNEQFF. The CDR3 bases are TGCGCCAGCAGCCAAGTAGATTTAGTCTCCTACAATGAGCAGTTCTTC.

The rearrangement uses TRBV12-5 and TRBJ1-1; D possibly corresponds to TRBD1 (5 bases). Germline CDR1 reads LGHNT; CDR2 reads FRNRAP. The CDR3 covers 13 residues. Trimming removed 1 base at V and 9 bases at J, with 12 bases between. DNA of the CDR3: TGTGCTAGTGGTTTGGAGGCCGGGACCCAAGCTTTCTTT. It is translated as CASGLEAGTQAFF.